Following are 26 T cell receptor beta chains from one sample sequenced in a study of B cell selection in AIRE deficiency. Libraries were prepared by immunoSEQ multiplex PCR; TCRdb keeps only in-frame clonotypes and omits some of them. The table shows about 21,000 clones, with roughly 93% occurring only once. Regulatory T cells were sorted as CD4+CD25hiCD127low/negative. Specimen: Tregs sorted from PBMCs. These receptor sequences come from a human donor with AIRE deficiency.

The chain recombines TRBV28 with TRBJ2-4; D gene uncertain. CDR3 size: 12 residues. In germline, CDR1 is MDHEN, CDR2 SYDVKM. Deletions cut 2 bases from V and 9 bases from J, with 8 bases between. CDR3 DNA: TGTGCCAGCAGTTTACGAGGTGGCATTCAGTACTTC. This sequence encodes CASSLRGGIQYF.

This clone showed up just once. This rearrangement joins TRBV28 to TRBJ2-5; 9 bases are a match to TRBD1. The CDR3 is made up of 15 amino acids. J lost 2 bases, V lost 3 bases, and 4 bases had no gene match. In germline, CDR1 is MDHEN, CDR2 SYDVKM. CDR3 loop: CASSLGQGLQETQYF. The CDR3 region has the DNA TGTGCCAGCAGTTTGGGACAGGGTTTACAAGAGACCCAGTACTTC.

The chain recombines TRBV19 with TRBJ1-5; maybe TRBD1 (6 bases). The CDR3 covers 18 residues. Germline loops: CDR1 LNHDA, CDR2 SQIVND (reference sequence). Deletions cut 3 bases from V and 2 bases from J, with 20 bases between. CDR3: CASSILQGRGRGNQPQHF. CDR3 nucleotide sequence: TGTGCCAGTAGTATTCTCCAGGGGAGGGGTAGGGGCAATCAGCCCCAGCATTTT.

J is TRBJ1-2 and V is TRBV9; D perhaps matches TRBD1 (5 bases). Trimming cost V 3 bases and J 0 bases, with 9 bases left between them. Germline CDR1 SGDLS, CDR2 YYNGEE. The CDR3 covers 14 residues. CDR3 sequence reads: CASSAWTTNYGYTF. The CDR3 DNA reads TGTGCCAGCAGCGCTTGGACAACTAACTATGGCTACACCTTC. Combining the CDR3 with reference TRBV9 and TRBJ1-2 gives the whole variable domain DSGVTQTPKHLITATGQRVTLRCSPRSGDLSVYWYQQSLDQGLQFLIQYYNGEERAKGNILERFSAQQFPDLHSELNLSSLELGDSALYFCASSAWTTNYGYTFGSGTRLTVV.

The chain carries TRBV19 and TRBJ2-1, with D hard to call. Per germline, CDR1 LNHDA and CDR2 SQIVND (reference sequence). This CDR3 has 15 residues. V dropped 7 bases and J dropped 2 bases, with 15 bases sitting between them. The CDR3 bases are TGTGCCAGTACGGCCGGGCTCCTCACCTACAATGAGCAGTTCTTC. Translation: CASTAGLLTYNEQFF. The variable domain in full, completed from reference TRBV19 and TRBJ2-1, reads DGGITQSPKYLFRKEGQNVTLSCEQNLNHDAMYWYRQDPGQGLRLIYYSQIVNDFQKGDIAEGYSVSREKKESFPLTVTSAQKNPTAFYLCASTAGLLTYNEQFFGPGTRLTVL.

The genes are TRBV19 and TRBJ2-1; D ambiguous. The CDR3 is made up of 15 amino acids. Germline V gene sequence: CDR1 LNHDA, CDR2 SQIVND (reference sequence). V was trimmed by 5 bases and J by 0 bases, leaving 11 bases between them. As DNA, the CDR3 is TGTGCCAGTAGTCCCGGGTTATACTCCTACAATGAGCAGTTCTTC. Protein: CASSPGLYSYNEQFF.

Worth noting for this clone: Relative to the germline gene, one junction end is altered; a read error may explain this. The genes are TRBV12-5 and TRBJ2-2; 13 positions match TRBD2. The CDR3 is 19 residues long. In germline, CDR1 is LGHNT, CDR2 FRNRAP. This chain's CDR3 is CASGFGHRTSGSEHRGAVF. In DNA, the CDR3 is TGTGCTAGTGGTTTCGGCCATCGGACTAGCGGGAGCGAACACCGGGGAGCTGTTTTT.

This clone was observed a few times. The chain joins TRBV14 to TRBJ2-1; 11 nucleotides agree with TRBD2. The V gene end was trimmed by 1 base and the J gene end by 6 bases; junction bases not matched to a gene: 2. The CDR3 has 15 amino acids. Per germline, CDR1 SGHDN and CDR2 FVKESK. CDR3 region: CASSQGLAGFNEQFF. In DNA form, the CDR3 reads TGTGCCAGCAGCCAAGGACTAGCGGGGTTCAATGAGCAGTTCTTC.

V usage is TRBV9 and J usage is TRBJ2-7; 7 bases map to TRBD1. CDR3 length: 13 amino acids. Per the germline V gene, CDR1 is SGDLS and CDR2 is YYNGEE. The J segment lost 6 bases and the V segment lost 0 bases, leaving 3 bases of the junction unmatched. CDR3 DNA: TGTGCCAGCAGCGTAGTACCAGGGGGCGAGCAGTACTTC. Its translation is CASSVVPGGEQYF.

The rearrangement uses TRBV18 and TRBJ2-1; D is undetermined. CDR3 size: 15 residues. Germline CDR1 and CDR2: KGHSH and LQKENI. Trimming took 0 bases from V and 2 from J, leaving 8 bases between them. In nucleotides, the CDR3 is TGTGCCAGCTCACCACCAAATAGGGCCTACAATGAGCAGTTCTTC. As protein: CASSPPNRAYNEQFF.

This rearrangement joins TRBV30 to TRBJ1-5; tentatively, D is TRBD1 (5 bases). The CDR3 consists of 15 residues. The germline gives CDR1 GTSNPN, CDR2 SVGIG (reference sequence). Trimming pared 0 bases from V and 4 bases from J, leaving 13 bases between. The CDR3 DNA sequence: TGTGCCTGGAGTGTATCGTCAGGGCGGAATCAGCCCCAGCATTTT. This sequence encodes CAWSVSSGRNQPQHF.

This chain connects TRBV19 to TRBJ2-1, with 7 bases aligning to TRBD1. Germline values: CDR1 LNHDA, CDR2 SQIVND (reference sequence). The J segment lost 9 bases and the V segment lost 6 bases, leaving 14 bases of the junction unmatched. This CDR3 contains 15 residues. The CDR3 DNA reads as TGTGCCAGTAGATCCCCCCGACAGGGAAGGGCTGAGCAGTTCTTC. It codes for CASRSPRQGRAEQFF.

This chain joins TRBV6-5 and TRBJ2-7; 10 bases map to TRBD1. From germline, CDR1 is MNHEY and CDR2 SVGAGI. V dropped 5 bases and J dropped 7; count of bases not matched to a gene: 5. This CDR3 has 13 residues. The chain's CDR3 is CASSRQGAGEQYF. The CDR3, as DNA: TGTGCCAGCAGTAGACAGGGGGCGGGAGAGCAGTACTTC.

This rearrangement joins TRBV7-9 to TRBJ1-1; 11 bases map to TRBD1. Germline-derived CDR1 and CDR2 are SEHNR and FQNEAQ (reference sequence). V lost 5 bases to trimming and J lost 4 bases; unmatched junction nucleotides: 3. The CDR3 loop spans 14 amino acids. The CDR3 DNA reads as TGTGCCAGCAGCATGGGACAGGGGGGCACTGAAGCTTTCTTT. Encoded protein: CASSMGQGGTEAFF.

The chain recombines TRBV30 with TRBJ2-5; maybe TRBD1 (6 bases). Between the trimmed V and J ends, which lost 2 bases and 2 bases, there was a span of 12 bases. Germline V gives CDR1 GTSNPN, CDR2 SVGIG (reference sequence). The CDR3 is 14 residues long. The CDR3 loop reads CAWSNGGSQETQYF. As DNA, the CDR3 is TGTGCCTGGAGTAATGGGGGCTCACAAGAGACCCAGTACTTC.

The sample holds one count of this clone. The chain has TRBV18 and TRBJ1-5, with 9 bases lining up with TRBD1. The CDR3 runs to 14 residues. With 3 bases clipped from V and 4 bases from J, the junction kept 1 base outside the gene matches. Per germline, CDR1 KGHSH and CDR2 LQKENI. As DNA, the CDR3 is TGTGCCAGCTCACCCGGGACAGGGAATCAGCCCCAGCATTTT. Translation gives CASSPGTGNQPQHF.

This clone was found a few times. The J gene is TRBJ2-7, the V gene TRBV29-1; 9 bases match TRBD1. CDR1 is SQVTM, CDR2 ANQGSEA, per germline. This CDR3 is built from 13 residues. V dropped 6 bases and J dropped 2; count of bases not matched to a gene: 5. In DNA form, the CDR3 reads TGCAGCGTCAGACAGGGGGGAGCCTACGAGCAGTACTTC. This codes for CSVRQGGAYEQYF.

CDR3 bases: TGTGCCACCGCGGGCCCGCTCAACACTGAAGCTTTCTTT. Translating it yields CATAGPLNTEAFF. The genes are TRBV2 and TRBJ1-1, with D unclear. The CDR3 sequence is 13 residues long. The germline V gene has CDR1 SNHLY and CDR2 FYNNEI. V dropped 10 bases and J dropped 2 bases, with 14 bases sitting between them.

The rearrangement links TRBV4-1 to TRBJ2-1; 9 bases are shared with TRBD2. Looked up from germline, CDR1 is MGHRA and CDR2 is YSYEKL. The CDR3 is 16 residues long. V lost 0 bases, J lost 8 bases, and 8 bases stayed unmatched. The CDR3 DNA reads TGCGCCAGCAGCCAAGAAATCGGCGGGAGGGCCGATGAGCAGTTCTTC. It encodes CASSQEIGGRADEQFF.

The V gene is TRBV29-1, the J gene TRBJ1-1; 7 bases map to TRBD1. The CDR3 extends over 14 amino acids. V dropped 7 bases and J dropped 0; count of bases not matched to a gene: 8. Germline lookup yields CDR1 SQVTM and CDR2 ANQGSEA. CDR3: CSGGTDALNTEAFF. The CDR3 DNA is TGCAGCGGCGGGACAGACGCGCTGAACACTGAAGCTTTCTTT.

The J gene is TRBJ2-1, the V gene TRBV6-5, with 8 bases identical to TRBD2. The CDR3 consists of 15 residues. Germline V lookup: CDR1 MNHEY, CDR2 SVGAGI. V lost 6 bases to trimming and J lost 4 bases; unmatched junction nucleotides: 8. The CDR3 protein is CASRPPGLGYNEQFF. The DNA of the CDR3 is TGTGCCAGCAGGCCCCCGGGACTAGGGTACAATGAGCAGTTCTTC.

The CDR3 loop is CASSSHITGELFF. CDR3 coding DNA: TGTGCCAGCAGTTCACACATTACCGGGGAGCTGTTTTTT. The V gene is TRBV27, the J gene TRBJ2-2; D gene ambiguous. Germline V gene sequence: CDR1 MNHEY, CDR2 SMNVEV (reference sequence). This CDR3 has 13 amino acids. V was clipped by 4 bases and J by 5 bases, with 8 bases between them.

The V gene is TRBV5-5, the J gene TRBJ1-2, with D perhaps TRBD1 (6 bases). Germline assignment: CDR1 SGHKS and CDR2 YYEKEE (reference sequence). Trimming stripped 4 bases from V and 4 bases from J, with 14 bases between. The CDR3 sequence is 14 residues long. CDR3 protein: CASSLIRGGYGYTF. The CDR3 nucleotides read TGTGCCAGCAGCCTCATCAGGGGAGGCTATGGCTACACCTTC.

J is TRBJ1-6 and V is TRBV6-1; TRBD1 might be the D (5 bases). Germline loops: CDR1 MNHNS, CDR2 SASEGT. Between the trimmed V and J ends, which lost 6 bases and 1 base, there was a span of 7 bases. CDR3 length: 14 residues. The CDR3 region is CASRGESYNSPLHF. The CDR3 DNA reads TGTGCCAGCAGGGGGGAGTCCTATAATTCACCCCTCCACTTT.

The chain is built from TRBV27 and TRBJ1-1; D is perhaps TRBD1 (5 bases). The CDR3 has 17 residues. Per the germline V gene, CDR1 is MNHEY and CDR2 is SMNVEV (reference sequence). V dropped 2 bases and J dropped 4 bases, with 20 bases sitting between them. Here the CDR3 DNA reads TGTGCCAGCAGTTTAAGGCCGACGCGGCCTAGGGGCACTGAAGCTTTCTTT. Encoded protein: CASSLRPTRPRGTEAFF.

The chain is built from TRBV9 and TRBJ2-1; D is undetermined. The V end was cut by 3 bases, the J end by 6 bases, with 19 bases between. Germline V gives CDR1 SGDLS, CDR2 YYNGEE. CDR3 length: 16 amino acids. The DNA for the CDR3 is TGTGCCAGCAGCGAGGGTAGCCTGGGAATTCTCAATGAGCAGTTCTTC. As protein: CASSEGSLGILNEQFF.